Listed below are T cell receptor beta chains from one sample, sequenced in a study of cytomegalovirus exposure and HLA in healthy donors. The data were produced by immunoSEQ multiplex PCR, yet TCRdb's version contains in-frame clones alone and is incomplete. Here the sample spans 150,000 or so clones, approximately 85% being singletons. The sequencing input was PBMCs. The source of these receptors is a man aged 18-30 years in good health and CMV-seropositive. CDR3s include the opening cysteine and the closing phenylalanine or tryptophan. Fields, in order: clone size, D gene, V gene, J gene, CDR3 DNA, CDR3 protein. A D gene is named only where the DNA matches it firmly. Expanded clones are given a class, and other clones once, few, many or no size at all.

clone size: -
D gene: TRBD2
V gene: TRBV7-3
J gene: TRBJ2-5
CDR3 DNA: TGTGCCAGCAGCGAGGGACTAGCGGGGGGACAAGAGACCCAGTACTTC
CDR3 protein: CASSEGLAGGQETQYF

clone size: -
D gene: TRBD1
V gene: TRBV2
J gene: TRBJ1-6
CDR3 DNA: TGTGCCAGCAGTGCTACCCAATTAGGGGACAGGGCCCTCCACTTT
CDR3 protein: CASSATQLGDRALHF

clone size: once
D gene: TRBD1
V gene: TRBV6-5
J gene: TRBJ1-2
CDR3 DNA: TGTGCCAGCACCACCGGACAGGGAAGCGGCTACACCTTC
CDR3 protein: CASTTGQGSGYTF

clone size: -
D gene: -
V gene: TRBV13
J gene: TRBJ2-5
CDR3 DNA: TGTGCCAGCAGCTCGTACAGGTACCAAGAGACCCAGTACTTC
CDR3 protein: CASSSYRYQETQYF

clone size: -
D gene: -
V gene: TRBV5-4
J gene: TRBJ1-1
CDR3 DNA: TGTGCCAGCAGCTTTCACGGTTTCACTGAAGCTTTCTTT
CDR3 protein: CASSFHGFTEAFF

clone size: -
D gene: TRBD1
V gene: TRBV19
J gene: TRBJ1-5
CDR3 DNA: TGTGCCAGTAGTATCAGTGACAGGGACAATCAGCCCCAGCATTTT
CDR3 protein: CASSISDRDNQPQHF

clone size: -
D gene: TRBD1
V gene: TRBV5-1
J gene: TRBJ2-7
CDR3 DNA: TGCGCCAGCAGCTCCCGAAAGGACAGGTGCCCCTACGAGCAGTACTTC
CDR3 protein: CASSSRKDRCPYEQYF

clone size: -
D gene: -
V gene: TRBV7-8
J gene: TRBJ1-1
CDR3 DNA: TGTGCCAGCACCCAGGGTGACACTGAAGCTTTCTTT
CDR3 protein: CASTQGDTEAFF

clone size: -
D gene: -
V gene: TRBV9
J gene: TRBJ1-6
CDR3 DNA: TGTGCCAGCAGCGCGGGGATCGGTCAGTATAATTCACCCCTCCACTTT
CDR3 protein: CASSAGIGQYNSPLHF

clone size: -
D gene: -
V gene: TRBV29-1
J gene: TRBJ1-1
CDR3 DNA: TGCAGCGTTGTGGGGAGCAAAAACACTGAAGCTTTCTTT
CDR3 protein: CSVVGSKNTEAFF

clone size: once
D gene: -
V gene: TRBV5-3
J gene: TRBJ1-6
CDR3 DNA: TGTGCCAGAAGCTCGGGACAATATAATTCACCCCTCCACTTT
CDR3 protein: CARSSGQYNSPLHF

clone size: -
D gene: -
V gene: TRBV13
J gene: TRBJ2-5
CDR3 DNA: TGTGCCAGCAGCCTGAGCCGGGAGACCCAGTACTTC
CDR3 protein: CASSLSRETQYF

clone size: few
D gene: TRBD1
V gene: TRBV27
J gene: TRBJ1-2
CDR3 DNA: TGTGCCAGCGGAGACAGGGGGCGTTATGGCTACACCTTC
CDR3 protein: CASGDRGRYGYTF

clone size: -
D gene: -
V gene: TRBV13
J gene: TRBJ2-1
CDR3 DNA: TGTGCCAGCAGCTTAGTTCTAGACAATGAGCAGTTCTTC
CDR3 protein: CASSLVLDNEQFF

clone size: -
D gene: TRBD2
V gene: TRBV5-1
J gene: TRBJ2-1
CDR3 DNA: TGCGCCAGCAGCTTGCTTGGCGGGGGGTACAATGAGCAGTTCTTC
CDR3 protein: CASSLLGGGYNEQFF

clone size: -
D gene: TRBD2
V gene: TRBV7-6
J gene: TRBJ2-3
CDR3 DNA: TGTGCCAGCAGCCGTACTAGCGGGGTTGGCACAGATACGCAGTATTTT
CDR3 protein: CASSRTSGVGTDTQYF

clone size: once
D gene: -
V gene: TRBV25-1
J gene: TRBJ2-1
CDR3 DNA: TGTGCCAGCAGCCCCGCGGCTGAGCAGTTCTTC
CDR3 protein: CASSPAAEQFF

clone size: -
D gene: -
V gene: TRBV18
J gene: TRBJ2-2
CDR3 DNA: TGTGCCAGCTCACCCTTGGCGGGGAACACCGGGGAGCTGTTTTTT
CDR3 protein: CASSPLAGNTGELFF

clone size: once
D gene: -
V gene: TRBV9
J gene: TRBJ2-1
CDR3 DNA: TGTGCCAGCAGCCCCAGACAGGACTCCTACAATGAGCAGTTCTTC
CDR3 protein: CASSPRQDSYNEQFF

clone size: -
D gene: -
V gene: TRBV29-1
J gene: TRBJ2-3
CDR3 DNA: TGCAGCGTTGAAGACAGTAGCACAGATACGCAGTATTTT
CDR3 protein: CSVEDSSTDTQYF

clone size: -
D gene: -
V gene: TRBV5-6
J gene: TRBJ1-6
CDR3 DNA: TGTGCCAGCAGCGAAGGACAGCATAATTCACCCCTCCACTTT
CDR3 protein: CASSEGQHNSPLHF

clone size: -
D gene: -
V gene: TRBV7-8
J gene: TRBJ2-1
CDR3 DNA: TGTGCCAGTAAGCCCCGGGGGGCGGGGTACAATGAGCAGTTCTTC
CDR3 protein: CASKPRGAGYNEQFF

clone size: -
D gene: TRBD1
V gene: TRBV19
J gene: TRBJ2-7
CDR3 DNA: TGTGCCGCGGGGACAGGGGCCTCCTACGAGCAGTACTTC
CDR3 protein: CAAGTGASYEQYF

clone size: -
D gene: -
V gene: TRBV14
J gene: TRBJ1-4
CDR3 DNA: TGTGCCAGCAGCCACATCGGCACAGGGCTCGATTATGAAAAACTGTTTTTT
CDR3 protein: CASSHIGTGLDYEKLFF

clone size: -
D gene: TRBD1
V gene: TRBV13
J gene: TRBJ2-7
CDR3 DNA: TGTGCCAGCAGCTTAGGAGTACAGGGGGCAAGCGAGCAGTACTTC
CDR3 protein: CASSLGVQGASEQYF

clone size: -
D gene: TRBD1
V gene: TRBV30
J gene: TRBJ1-6
CDR3 DNA: TGTGCCTGGACCCGGGACAGGGTTTCACCCCTCCACTTT
CDR3 protein: CAWTRDRVSPLHF

clone size: -
D gene: -
V gene: TRBV9
J gene: TRBJ2-4
CDR3 DNA: TGTGCCAGCAGCGTAGGGGTAGGGGAAAACATTCAGTACTTC
CDR3 protein: CASSVGVGENIQYF

clone size: -
D gene: -
V gene: TRBV6-5
J gene: TRBJ2-6
CDR3 DNA: TGTGCCAGCATGGCAGGGGCAACTGGGGCCAACGTCCTGACTTTC
CDR3 protein: CASMAGATGANVLTF

clone size: -
D gene: -
V gene: TRBV7-2
J gene: TRBJ2-7
CDR3 DNA: TGTGCCAGCGCCCCCGGCTCCTACGAGCAGTACTTC
CDR3 protein: CASAPGSYEQYF

clone size: few
D gene: -
V gene: TRBV27
J gene: TRBJ2-7
CDR3 DNA: TGTGCCTCTGCCACAGCAGCGGTCGGTGAGCAGTACTTC
CDR3 protein: CASATAAVGEQYF

clone size: -
D gene: -
V gene: TRBV6-1
J gene: TRBJ2-5
CDR3 DNA: TGTGCCAGCAGTGAAGCGGGGCAGGGGTGGGAGACCCAGTACTTC
CDR3 protein: CASSEAGQGWETQYF

clone size: -
D gene: -
V gene: TRBV13
J gene: TRBJ2-3
CDR3 DNA: TGTGCCAGCAGCAATAAGCGATTTGATACGCAGTATTTT
CDR3 protein: CASSNKRFDTQYF

clone size: -
D gene: TRBD1
V gene: TRBV19
J gene: TRBJ1-1
CDR3 DNA: TGTGCCAGTAGCCCTAGGGACAGGGGGAGGGTCACTGAAGCTTTCTTT
CDR3 protein: CASSPRDRGRVTEAFF

clone size: -
D gene: -
V gene: TRBV9
J gene: TRBJ1-1
CDR3 DNA: TGTGCCAGCAGCCCGCGGGCCGGGTTGAACACTGAAGCTTTCTTT
CDR3 protein: CASSPRAGLNTEAFF

clone size: -
D gene: -
V gene: TRBV5-6
J gene: TRBJ2-2
CDR3 DNA: TGTGCCAGCAGCCTAGGGACTTACGGGGAGCTGTTTTTT
CDR3 protein: CASSLGTYGELFF

clone size: -
D gene: TRBD1
V gene: TRBV7-9
J gene: TRBJ2-1
CDR3 DNA: TGTGCCAGCAGCTTGGAACCGGGACAGTTAATCGATGAGCAGTTCTTC
CDR3 protein: CASSLEPGQLIDEQFF